This TCR beta chain was identified during a study of shared clonotypes between healthy human individuals. Notes on this clone: What it binds is unknown.

The CDR3 sequence is 13 residues long. Trimming removed 2 bases from V and 14 bases from J, with 16 bases in between. Per germline, CDR1 KGHSY and CDR2 FQNENV. Whole-study findings and limits: Non-shared clonotypes displayed generation probabilities falling below those of clonotypes present in all four donors. The expectation was that sequencing depth would affect clonotype sharing among donors. Larger estimated richness was generally seen in naive subsets than in memory subsets.

At a deep level, the assay was run. Libraries were prepared by immunoSEQ multiplex PCR; TCRdb keeps only in-frame clonotypes and omits some of them. Among around 2.5 million clones listed, roughly 93% were seen once. The sample was naive CD4+ T cells from PBMCs. The subset: CD45RA+ positively selected. This TCR was sampled from a man between 18 and 35 years old in good health. Some clones in this sample may be carry-over from other donors' samples. V usage is TRBV16 and J usage is TRBJ2-1; perhaps TRBD1 as D (6 bases). CDR3 protein: CASSQIRPGQEFF. CDR3 coding DNA: TGTGCCAGCAGCCAAATACGACCGGGACAAGAGTTCTTC.